The 17 T cell receptor beta chains in this list originate from one sample, sequenced in a study of T cell responses to AZD1222 COVID-19 vaccine. Assay used: immunoSEQ multiplex PCR; TCRdb lists only in-frame clones, some missing. The sample lists about 150,000 clones, 90% to 95% occurring once. This specimen consisted of peripheral blood, obtained on day 0 of AZD1222 vaccination. The receptors were gathered from an adult in good health.

This sequence joins TRBV9 and TRBJ2-5, with unresolved D. CDR1 is SGDLS and CDR2 is YYNGEE in the germline V gene. V dropped 2 bases and J dropped 2 bases, with 7 bases sitting between them. The CDR3 runs to 13 residues. The CDR3 DNA reads TGTGCCAGCAGCGTTGGAATACAAGAGACCCAGTACTTC. Translating it yields CASSVGIQETQYF.

This clone occurred once. This chain uses TRBV10-3 with TRBJ1-4, with unresolved D. The V end was cut by 0 bases, the J end by 3 bases, with 8 bases between. The CDR3 spans 15 residues. CDR1 is ENHRY and CDR2 is SYGVKD in the germline V gene. The CDR3 region has the DNA TGTGCCATCAGTGAGTCGGAATTTCCTAATGAAAAACTGTTTTTT. Translated: CAISESEFPNEKLFF.

This chain connects TRBV14 to TRBJ2-3, with a weak D call TRBD2 (5 bases). This CDR3 comprises 14 residues. CDR1 is SGHDN, CDR2 FVKESK, per germline. V was clipped by 1 base and J by 3 bases, with 8 bases between them. The CDR3 here is CASSQVTGTDTQYF. CDR3 sequence (DNA): TGTGCCAGCAGCCAAGTAACGGGGACAGATACGCAGTATTTT.

The chain links TRBV24-1 to TRBJ1-5, with D hard to call. The ends were cut back, 2 bases at V and 0 bases at J, with 34 bases in the middle. The germline V gene encodes CDR1 KGHDR and CDR2 SFDVKD. The CDR3 loop spans 24 amino acids. CDR3 in amino acids: CATSDSPPCSGWTRSTYSNQPQHF. CDR3 in DNA: TGTGCCACCAGTGATTCCCCTCCCTGCAGTGGGTGGACTCGCAGCACATATAGCAATCAGCCCCAGCATTTT.

The genes are TRBV6-4 and TRBJ2-2, with a tentative D call TRBD2 (6 bases). Germline CDR1 is MRHNA and CDR2 is SNTAGT. The CDR3 is made up of 15 amino acids. The ends were cut back, 5 bases at V and 2 bases at J, with 12 bases in the middle. The CDR3 region has the DNA TGTGCCAGCAGTACGGGGGTTTTCAACACCGGGGAGCTGTTTTTT. Translating gives CASSTGVFNTGELFF.

There are a few counts of this clone. The rearrangement links TRBV12-3 or TRBV12-4 to TRBJ1-2; D is uncertain. Deletions cut 11 bases from V and 10 bases from J, with 17 bases between. CDR3 length: 11 amino acids. The CDR3 is CAASSLGIYTF. CDR3 sequence (DNA): TGTGCCGCATCGTCACTGGGAATCTACACCTTC.

The chain recombines TRBV18 with TRBJ2-2; D gene unclear. Germline CDR1 KGHSH, CDR2 LQKENI. This CDR3 has 15 residues. Trimming shortened V by 6 bases and J by 4 bases, and 15 bases separated the two germline ends. CDR3 DNA: TGTGCCAGCTCCGAAACCATAGGTAGCACCGGGGAGCTGTTTTTT. Encoded protein: CASSETIGSTGELFF.

The chain has TRBV6-6 and TRBJ1-5; D is unresolved. V was shortened by 0 bases and J by 2 bases, with 5 bases between the two germline ends. Germline V CDR1 and CDR2: MNHNY, SVGAGI (reference sequence). The length of the CDR3 is 14 residues. The CDR3 loop reads CASSYSVGNQPQHF. CDR3 nucleotide sequence: TGTGCCAGCAGTTACTCTGTAGGCAATCAGCCCCAGCATTTT.

The chain has TRBV10-3 and TRBJ2-7; D is undetermined. Trimming took off 4 bases at V and 6 bases at J, with 7 bases between the two ends. Per germline, CDR1 ENHRY and CDR2 SYGVKD. This CDR3 comprises 11 residues. The CDR3 protein is CAISVDAEQYF. The CDR3 DNA is TGTGCCATCAGTGTTGACGCCGAGCAGTACTTC.

J is TRBJ1-2 and V is TRBV4-2; no clear D gene. The V end lost 2 bases, the J end lost 6 bases, and 16 bases lay between the germline ends. The CDR3 contains 15 residues. The germline CDR1 and CDR2 sequences are LGHNA and YNFKEQ. The CDR3 coding sequence is TGTGCCAGCAGCCAACAATCCACGGGGTCCAATGGCTACACCTTC. Amino acids: CASSQQSTGSNGYTF.

CDR3 bases: TGTGCCAGCAGTTACCGCGTGGGGGAAACCGGAAACACCATATATTTT. It codes for CASSYRVGETGNTIYF. The V gene is TRBV6-5, the J gene TRBJ1-3; perhaps TRBD1 as D (5 bases). The germline V gene encodes CDR1 MNHEY and CDR2 SVGAGI. V dropped 2 bases and J dropped 4 bases, with 15 bases sitting between them. The CDR3 consists of 16 residues.

This clone has a single count. The chain couples TRBV9 to TRBJ2-7; D is ambiguous. The CDR3 length is 14 residues. V was clipped by 0 bases and J by 2 bases, with 9 bases between them. The germline CDR1 and CDR2 sequences are SGDLS and YYNGEE. CDR3 protein: CASSVDLFAYEQYF. CDR3 DNA sequence: TGTGCCAGCAGCGTAGATCTATTTGCCTACGAGCAGTACTTC.

The chain joins TRBV11-3 to TRBJ2-7, with D perhaps matching TRBD1 (6 bases). The CDR3 contains 15 residues. V gave up 5 bases and J gave up 0 bases, with 14 bases separating them. Germline-derived CDR1 and CDR2 are SGHNT and YENEEA. The CDR3 here is CASSQQPGVSYEQYF. DNA for the CDR3: TGTGCCAGCAGCCAACAGCCAGGGGTCTCCTACGAGCAGTACTTC.

This chain joins TRBV6-1 and TRBJ1-2; D gene ambiguous. V lost 11 bases and J 11 bases, leaving 12 bases between the germline ends. Germline lookup yields CDR1 MNHNS and CDR2 SASEGT. This CDR3 is built from 9 residues. The CDR3 bases are TGTGCCGGCCGAGGGAGTTACACCTTC. Translated, it gives CAGRGSYTF.

This clone showed up just a few times. The chain uses TRBV3-1 (or the pseudogene TRBV3-2) and TRBJ1-6; possibly TRBD1 for D (5 bases). Trimming shortened V by 1 base and J by 10 bases, and 23 bases separated the two germline ends. Germline lookup yields CDR1 LGHDT and CDR2 YNNKEL (reference sequence). The CDR3 extends over 18 amino acids. CDR3 region: CASSQGGLGPGGHSPLHF. CDR3 DNA: TGTGCCAGCAGCCAAGGGGGGTTGGGTCCCGGCGGTCACTCACCCCTCCACTTT.

The chain is built from TRBV27 and TRBJ2-7; D is perhaps TRBD2 (5 bases). CDR1 MNHEY and CDR2 SMNVEV come from the germline V gene (reference sequence). V gave up 5 bases and J gave up 0 bases, with 11 bases separating them. There are 14 residues in the CDR3. The CDR3 here is CASSRTSSSYEQYF. The CDR3 DNA is TGTGCCAGCAGTCGGACTTCTTCCTCCTACGAGCAGTACTTC.

The V call is TRBV2, the J call TRBJ1-2, with D tentatively TRBD1 (6 bases). The CDR3 spans 13 residues. V was pared by 6 bases and J by 2 bases, with 10 bases between. CDR1 and CDR2 from the germline V gene are SNHLY and FYNNEI. Written as DNA, the CDR3 is TGTGCCAGCAGATTTACAGGGAACTATGGCTACACCTTC. Translated: CASRFTGNYGYTF.